These T cell receptor beta chains were read from a single sample in a study of siplizumab effects on memory and regulatory T cells. The data were produced by immunoSEQ multiplex PCR, yet TCRdb's version contains in-frame clones alone and is incomplete. The table includes about 14,000 clones, almost 50% detected once. Their cognate antigens are unknown. Material: CFSE-low (dividing) CD4+ T cells sorted from an allogeneic mixed lymphocyte reaction. These receptors came from a human donor in good health; the cells came from an allogeneic mixed lymphocyte reaction. CDR3s include the opening cysteine and the closing phenylalanine or tryptophan. The order of the fields is J gene, V gene, clone size, D gene, CDR3 DNA, CDR3 protein. A D gene is named only where the DNA matches it firmly. Only part of the rows carry a size: once, few, many, or a class if the clone is expanded.

TRBJ2-7 | TRBV25-1 | few | TRBD1 | TGTGCCAGCAGTGAATGGGGGACAGGCTACGAGCAGTACTTC | CASSEWGTGYEQYF
TRBJ2-2 | TRBV7-2 | NA | TRBD2 | TGTGCCAGCAGCCCACGGGGGGGCCGGGGAACCGGGGAGCTGTTTTTT | CASSPRGGRGTGELFF
TRBJ2-7 | TRBV6-5 | NA | NA | TGTGCCAGCAGTTACTCACCGGCTTCCTACGAGCAGTACTTC | CASSYSPASYEQYF
TRBJ2-5 | TRBV11-1 | NA | NA | TGTGCCAGCAGCATAGGAGGGGCGGGGGCTAAGACCCAGTACTTC | CASSIGGAGAKTQYF
TRBJ2-5 | TRBV7-2 | few | TRBD2 | TGTGCCAGCAGATTAGCGGGGGCAGAGACCCAGTACTTC | CASRLAGAETQYF
TRBJ2-5 | TRBV30 | NA | TRBD2 | TGTGCCTGGGGCACTAGCGCGTGGGAGACCCAGTACTTC | CAWGTSAWETQYF
TRBJ2-1 | TRBV19 | NA | TRBD2 | TGTGCCAGTAGTATATGGCGGGGGGGCCTACGCAATGAGCAGTTCTTC | CASSIWRGGLRNEQFF
TRBJ2-2 | TRBV5-4 | once | NA | TGTGCCAGCAGCCCGACTGGCCGGTCCGGGGAGCTGTTTTTT | CASSPTGRSGELFF
TRBJ1-1 | TRBV7-2 | NA | NA | TGTGCCAGCAGCTTACGCGTGGGCACTGAAGCTTTCTTT | CASSLRVGTEAFF
TRBJ1-4 | TRBV5-1 | NA | NA | TGCGCCAGCAGCCCAGGGGCTGAATATGAAAAACTGTTTTTT | CASSPGAEYEKLFF
TRBJ2-5 | TRBV4-1 | NA | TRBD1 | TGCGCCAGCAGCCTCTGGACAGGGGAAGAGACCCAGTACTTC | CASSLWTGEETQYF
TRBJ2-7 | TRBV10-3 | once | TRBD1 | TGTGCCATCAGGGAGGACAGGGGGAGCTCCTACGAGCAGTACTTC | CAIREDRGSSYEQYF
TRBJ1-3 | TRBV30 | NA | NA | TGTGCCTGGAGTGTTGGAAACACCATATATTTT | CAWSVGNTIYF
TRBJ2-7 | TRBV30 | NA | NA | TGTGCCTGGAGTGTAACGCGCTACGAGCAGTACTTC | CAWSVTRYEQYF